This section outlines one T cell receptor beta chain sequence together with its context. Trimming left V 6 bases short and J 5 bases short, with 17 bases between. From germline, CDR1 is MDHEN and CDR2 SYDVKM. The CDR3 runs 14 residues. This sample is drawn from a study of cytomegalovirus exposure and HLA in healthy donors. PCR used 60 Vbeta primers and 13 Jbeta primers. The repertoire was sequenced with immunoSEQ multiplex PCR; TCRdb's copy has only in-frame clones and lacks some. The sample includes 160,000 or so clones, around 80% of them seen just once. In nominal health when sampled, donors likely had unrecorded immune exposures nonetheless.

The sequence was obtained from a man in his thirties or forties in good health and CMV-seronegative. The sequencing sample was made of PBMCs. J is TRBJ2-7 and V is TRBV28; D uncertain. The CDR3: CASSFSVSPHEQYF. In nucleotides, the CDR3 is TGTGCCAGCAGCTTCTCAGTTTCCCCCCACGAGCAGTACTTC.